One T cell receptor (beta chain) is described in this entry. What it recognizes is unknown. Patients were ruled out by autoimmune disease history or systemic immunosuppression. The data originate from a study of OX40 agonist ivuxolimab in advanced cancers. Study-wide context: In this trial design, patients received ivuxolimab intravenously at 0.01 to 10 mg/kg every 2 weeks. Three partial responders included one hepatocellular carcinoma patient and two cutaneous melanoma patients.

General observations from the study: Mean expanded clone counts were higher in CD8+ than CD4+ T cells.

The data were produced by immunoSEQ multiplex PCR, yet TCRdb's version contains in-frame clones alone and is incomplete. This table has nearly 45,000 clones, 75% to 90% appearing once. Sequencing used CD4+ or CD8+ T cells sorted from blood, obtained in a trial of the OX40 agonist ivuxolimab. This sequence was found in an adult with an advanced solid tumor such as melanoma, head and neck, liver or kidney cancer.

The CDR3 is CASAWGNTGELFF. CDR3 nucleotide sequence: TGTGCCAGCGCGTGGGGTAACACCGGGGAGCTGTTTTTT. The chain recombines TRBV7-9 with TRBJ2-2; D gene ambiguous. CDR3 length: 13 amino acids. Deletions cut 8 bases from V and 2 bases from J, with 9 bases between. Germline CDR1 is SEHNR and CDR2 is FQNEAQ (reference sequence).